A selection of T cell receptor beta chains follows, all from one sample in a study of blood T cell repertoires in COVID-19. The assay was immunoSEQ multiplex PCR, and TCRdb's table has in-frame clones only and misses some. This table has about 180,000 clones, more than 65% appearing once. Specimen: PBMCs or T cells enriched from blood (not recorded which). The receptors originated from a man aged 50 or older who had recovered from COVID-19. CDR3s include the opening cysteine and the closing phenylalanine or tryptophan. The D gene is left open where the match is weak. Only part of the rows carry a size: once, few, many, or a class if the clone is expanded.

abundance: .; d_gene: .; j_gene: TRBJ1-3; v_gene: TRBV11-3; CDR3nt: TGTGCCAGCAGCTTAGACGGGAACTCTGGAAACACCATATATTTT; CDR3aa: CASSLDGNSGNTIYF
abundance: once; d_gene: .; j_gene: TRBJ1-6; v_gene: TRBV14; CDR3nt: TGTGCCAGCAGCGTAGAGTTATATAATTCACCCCTCCACTTT; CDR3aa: CASSVELYNSPLHF
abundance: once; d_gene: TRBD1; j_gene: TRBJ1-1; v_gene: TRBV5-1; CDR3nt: TGCGCCAGCAGCTTGGACGGGACAGGGAGGGGGACTGAAGCTTTCTTT; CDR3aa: CASSLDGTGRGTEAFF
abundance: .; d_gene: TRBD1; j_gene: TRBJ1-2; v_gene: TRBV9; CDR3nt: TGTGCCAGCAGCCCTCGGGCAGGGGGCGCATCGGGAAATCTAGGCTACACCTTC; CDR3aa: CASSPRAGGASGNLGYTF
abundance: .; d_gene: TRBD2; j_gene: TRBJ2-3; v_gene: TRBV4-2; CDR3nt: TGTGCCAGCAGCCCGGGGGGAAGCACAGATACGCAGTATTTT; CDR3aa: CASSPGGSTDTQYF
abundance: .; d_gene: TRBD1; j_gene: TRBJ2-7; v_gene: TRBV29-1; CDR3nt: TGCAGCGTTGGGGACAGGGGGGATACCTACGAGCAGTACTTC; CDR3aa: CSVGDRGDTYEQYF
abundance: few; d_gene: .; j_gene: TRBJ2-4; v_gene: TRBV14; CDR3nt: TGTGCCAGCAATCCTCCGGTTAGCAAAAACATTCAGTACTTC; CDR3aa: CASNPPVSKNIQYF
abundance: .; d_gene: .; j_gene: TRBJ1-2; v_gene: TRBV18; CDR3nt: TGTGCCAGCTCACCACGTCTCTCAGACACCAACTATGGCTACACCTTC; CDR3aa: CASSPRLSDTNYGYTF
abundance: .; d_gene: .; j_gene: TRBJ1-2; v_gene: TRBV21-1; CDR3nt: TGTGCCAGCAGCCCTCTGGGGGGCTATGGCTACACCTTC; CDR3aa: CASSPLGGYGYTF
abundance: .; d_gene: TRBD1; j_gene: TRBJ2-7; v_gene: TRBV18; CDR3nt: TGTGCCAGCTCACCACGGGGACAGGGACTTAACGAGCAGTACTTC; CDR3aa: CASSPRGQGLNEQYF
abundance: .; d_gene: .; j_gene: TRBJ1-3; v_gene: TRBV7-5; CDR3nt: TGTGCCAGAAGCCCCTATCGACAGGGAGGAAACACCATATATTTT; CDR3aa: CARSPYRQGGNTIYF
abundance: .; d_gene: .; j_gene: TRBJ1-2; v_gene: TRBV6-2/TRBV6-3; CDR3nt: TGTGCCAGCAGTTACTCAATCGAGGGACTTGGGAGGGCTGGCTACACCTTC; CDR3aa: CASSYSIEGLGRAGYTF
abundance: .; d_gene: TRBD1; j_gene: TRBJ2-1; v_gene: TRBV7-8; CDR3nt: TGTGCCAGCCTAAAACTTAGCGGGACAGGGGGTAACAATGAGCAGTTCTTC; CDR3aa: CASLKLSGTGGNNEQFF
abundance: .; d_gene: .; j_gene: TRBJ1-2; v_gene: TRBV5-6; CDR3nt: TGTGCCAGCAGCAAACACCGCGGCTACACCTTC; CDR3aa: CASSKHRGYTF
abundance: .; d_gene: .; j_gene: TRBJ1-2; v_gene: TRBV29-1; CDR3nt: TGCAGCGTCCTCCCGGGGAGTGCGAGTGGCTACACCTTC; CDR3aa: CSVLPGSASGYTF
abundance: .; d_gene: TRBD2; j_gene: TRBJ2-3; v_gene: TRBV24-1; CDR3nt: TGTGCCACCAGTGACCCCGGGACTAGCGGGAACACGCAGTATTTT; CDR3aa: CATSDPGTSGNTQYF
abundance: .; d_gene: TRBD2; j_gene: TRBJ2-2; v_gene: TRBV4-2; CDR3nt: TGTGCCAGCAGCCAACGCCTAGCGGTCACCGGGGAGCTGTTTTTT; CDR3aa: CASSQRLAVTGELFF
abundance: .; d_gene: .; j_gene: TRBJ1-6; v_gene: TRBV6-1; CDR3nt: TGTGCCAGCAGACAACAGTCAATGGATTCACCCCTCCACTTT; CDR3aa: CASRQQSMDSPLHF
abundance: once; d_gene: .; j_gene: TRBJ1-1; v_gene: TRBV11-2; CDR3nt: TGTGCCAGCAGCTCAGTCAAAAACACTGAAGCTTTCTTT; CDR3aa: CASSSVKNTEAFF
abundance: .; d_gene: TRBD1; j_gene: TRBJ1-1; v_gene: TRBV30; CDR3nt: TGTGCCTGGGACAGGGGGGCGAACACTGAAGCTTTCTTT; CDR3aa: CAWDRGANTEAFF
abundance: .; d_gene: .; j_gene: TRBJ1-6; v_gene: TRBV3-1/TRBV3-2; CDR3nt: TGTGCCAGCAGCCAAGCCGGGGGGCTCTATAATTCACCCCTCCACTTT; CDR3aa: CASSQAGGLYNSPLHF
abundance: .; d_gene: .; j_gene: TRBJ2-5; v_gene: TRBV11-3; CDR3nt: TGTGCCAGCAGCCTATCGACAGCCCAAGAGACCCAGTACTTC; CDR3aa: CASSLSTAQETQYF
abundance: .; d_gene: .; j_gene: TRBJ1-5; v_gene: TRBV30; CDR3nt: TGTGCCTGGAGGCCAGGGGTGGGTGGCAATCAGCCCCAGCATTTT; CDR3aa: CAWRPGVGGNQPQHF
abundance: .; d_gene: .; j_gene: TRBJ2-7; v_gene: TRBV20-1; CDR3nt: TGCAGTGCCAAGGGAGCCTACGAGCAGTACTTC; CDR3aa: CSAKGAYEQYF
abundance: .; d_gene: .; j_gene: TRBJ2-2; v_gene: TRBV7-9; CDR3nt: TGTGCCAGCAGCCGGCTACCGGGAGCGAACACCGGGGAGCTGTTTTTT; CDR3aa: CASSRLPGANTGELFF
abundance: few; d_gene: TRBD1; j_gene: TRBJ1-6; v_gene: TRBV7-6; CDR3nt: TGTGCCAGCAGCTTAGCGCAGGGGGGAAATTCACCCCTCCACTTT; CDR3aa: CASSLAQGGNSPLHF
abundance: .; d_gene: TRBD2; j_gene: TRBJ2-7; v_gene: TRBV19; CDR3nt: TGTGCCAGTAGTCTGAAAAGGACTAGCGGGGGCTACGAGCAGTACTTC; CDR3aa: CASSLKRTSGGYEQYF
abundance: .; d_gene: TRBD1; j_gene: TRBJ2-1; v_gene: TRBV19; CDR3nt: TGTGCCAGTAGGCGACAGGGGAATGAGCAGTTCTTC; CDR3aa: CASRRQGNEQFF
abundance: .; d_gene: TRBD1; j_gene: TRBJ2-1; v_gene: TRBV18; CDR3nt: TGTGCCAGCTCACTAGGGACAGGGGGCCTCAATGAGCAGTTCTTC; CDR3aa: CASSLGTGGLNEQFF
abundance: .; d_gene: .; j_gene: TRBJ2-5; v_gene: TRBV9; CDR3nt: TGTGCCAGCAGCGAAGGAGGGTTGGGGACCCAGTACTTC; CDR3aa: CASSEGGLGTQYF
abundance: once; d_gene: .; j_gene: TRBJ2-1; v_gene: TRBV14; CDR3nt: TGTGCCAGCAGCCAAGTGCAGGGGCAGTTCTTC; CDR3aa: CASSQVQGQFF
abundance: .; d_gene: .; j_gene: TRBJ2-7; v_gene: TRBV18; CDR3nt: TGTGCCAGCTCACCACCGGGGGGGACACCAAATTACGAGCAGTACTTC; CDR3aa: CASSPPGGTPNYEQYF
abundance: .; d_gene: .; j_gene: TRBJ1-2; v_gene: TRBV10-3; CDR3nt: TGTGCCATCAGTGTGGAGGGCGTTGGCTACACCTTC; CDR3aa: CAISVEGVGYTF
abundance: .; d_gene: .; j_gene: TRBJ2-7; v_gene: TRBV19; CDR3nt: TGTGCCAGTAAAAAGGGAGCCTCCTACGAGCAGTACTTC; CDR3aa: CASKKGASYEQYF
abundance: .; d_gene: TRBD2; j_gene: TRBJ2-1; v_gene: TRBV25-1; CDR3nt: TGTGCCAGCAGTTTATTAGCGGGGTTTTCGGCTGAGCAGTTCTTC; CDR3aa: CASSLLAGFSAEQFF
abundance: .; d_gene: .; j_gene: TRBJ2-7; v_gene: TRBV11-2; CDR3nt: TGTGCCAGCAGCTTATACACAGAAATTTACTACGAGCAGTACTTC; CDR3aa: CASSLYTEIYYEQYF
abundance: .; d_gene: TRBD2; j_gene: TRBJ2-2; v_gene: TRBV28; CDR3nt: TGTGCCAGCAGCTCTAGCGGGGGCGCGAACACCGGGGAGCTGTTTTTT; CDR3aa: CASSSSGGANTGELFF
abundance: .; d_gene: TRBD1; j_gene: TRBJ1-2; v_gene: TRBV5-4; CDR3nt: TGTGCCAGCAGCCCAGGGGGCGGCTACACCTTC; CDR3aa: CASSPGGGYTF
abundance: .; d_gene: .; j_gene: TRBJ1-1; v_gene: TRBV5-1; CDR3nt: TGCGCCAGCAGCTTGTCTAGCGAATCGGCAGGACTTAACACTGAAGCTTTCTTT; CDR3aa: CASSLSSESAGLNTEAFF
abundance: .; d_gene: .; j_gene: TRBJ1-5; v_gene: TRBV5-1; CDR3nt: TGCGCCAGCAGCCCCGACGGGGGTCAGCCCCAGCATTTT; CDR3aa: CASSPDGGQPQHF
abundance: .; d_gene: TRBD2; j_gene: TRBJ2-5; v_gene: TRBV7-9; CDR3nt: TGTGCCAGCAGCTTTTCACTAGCGGGGGGTGAGACCCAGTACTTC; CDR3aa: CASSFSLAGGETQYF
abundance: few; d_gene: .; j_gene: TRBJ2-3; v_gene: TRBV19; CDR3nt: TGTGCCAGTAGTAAAAGAAGAGAGGGCACAGATACGCAGTATTTT; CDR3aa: CASSKRREGTDTQYF
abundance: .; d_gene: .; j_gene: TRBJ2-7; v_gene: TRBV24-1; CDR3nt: TGTGCCACCGGAACCGCAGGCGAGCAGTACTTC; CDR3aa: CATGTAGEQYF
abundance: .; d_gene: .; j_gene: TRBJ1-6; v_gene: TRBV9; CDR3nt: TGTGCCAGCAGCACCCAGGGGTCGGGCGGTAATTCACCCCTCCACTTT; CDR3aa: CASSTQGSGGNSPLHF
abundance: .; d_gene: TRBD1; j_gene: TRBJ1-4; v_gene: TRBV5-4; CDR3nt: TGTGCCAGCAGCTTGGCCGGGACAGGGACTGAAAAACTGTTTTTT; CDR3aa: CASSLAGTGTEKLFF
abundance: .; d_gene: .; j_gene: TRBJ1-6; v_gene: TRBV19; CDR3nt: TGTGCCAGTAGTATAGGCGACATTAATTCACCCCTCCACTTT; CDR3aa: CASSIGDINSPLHF
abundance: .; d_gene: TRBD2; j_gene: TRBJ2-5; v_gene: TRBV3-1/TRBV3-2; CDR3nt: TGTGCCAGCAGCCAAGACCCAGCGGGGGCGGGGGAGACCCAGTACTTC; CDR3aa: CASSQDPAGAGETQYF
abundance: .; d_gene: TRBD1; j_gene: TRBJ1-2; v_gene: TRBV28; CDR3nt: TGTGCCAGCAGTTTACAAGGGGGCAATGGCTACACCTTC; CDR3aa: CASSLQGGNGYTF
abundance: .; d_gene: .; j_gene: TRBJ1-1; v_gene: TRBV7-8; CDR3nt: TGTGCCAGCAGCTTCTCGGGGGGACAGAACACTGAAGCTTTCTTT; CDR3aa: CASSFSGGQNTEAFF
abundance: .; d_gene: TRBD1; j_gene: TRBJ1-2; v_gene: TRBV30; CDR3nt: TGTGCCTGGAGTGTACGGGGACAGGGATTTTGGTATGGCTACACCTTC; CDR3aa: CAWSVRGQGFWYGYTF